The T cell receptor beta chain described here comes from a study of blood T cell repertoires in COVID-19. Seattle patients were enrolled while actively infected and followed longitudinally. Original analysis: From reference gene primer amplification, estimates of nucleated cell counts were derived. Only in-frame clones appear in the TCRdb table, and some are missing; sequencing was by immunoSEQ multiplex PCR. V and J calls and clone size are given by that table; D and trimming were obtained from the DNA. The repertoire holds fewer than 450,000 clones, with 87% as singletons. CDR1 and CDR2 (germline): LGHDT, YNNKEL (reference sequence). The CDR3 consists of 12 residues. Details on this clone: The junction departs from germline at one end; a sequencing error may be responsible.

Source material: peripheral blood. The chain recombines TRBV3-1 (or the pseudogene TRBV3-2) with TRBJ1-1; the D is unclear. This receptor was identified in a woman aged 45 to 65 with COVID-19, enrolled during active disease. DNA for the CDR3: TGTGCCAGCAGCCAAGAACGAGGGTGGAATGCCTTT. Translated, it gives CASSQERGWNAF.